The 13 T cell receptor beta chains presented below share a single source sample, sequenced in a study of CD8 T cells in Susac syndrome. RNA totalling about 0.45 to 1 ug underwent reverse transcription with random hexamers. TCRdb reanalysed the immunoSEQ multiplex PCR reads using MiXCR and keeps one entry per CDR3 protein. Of approximately 120,000 distinct CDR3 sequences in the sample, approximately 93% were seen once. The sample consisted of CD8+ T cells from PBMCs. The receptors derive from a human donor with multiple sclerosis.

This clonotype came up once. The V and J genes are TRBV2 and TRBJ2-7; the D is unclear. Trimming took 0 bases from V and 3 from J, leaving 0 bases between them. Germline V gives CDR1 SNHLY, CDR2 FYNNEI. The length of the CDR3 is 11 residues. CDR3 loop: CASSEAYEQYV. The CDR3 region has the DNA TGTGCCAGCAGTGAAGCCTACGAGCAGTACGTC.

The rearrangement links TRBV6-1 to TRBJ2-5; a weak D match, TRBD1 (6 bases). The germline CDR1 and CDR2 sequences are MNHNS and SASEGT. Deletions cut 6 bases from V and 0 bases from J, with 20 bases between. The CDR3 length is 17 residues. CDR3 loop: CASRRRDTGTYQETQYF. DNA for the CDR3: TGTGCCAGCAGACGCCGGGACACAGGGACGTACCAAGAGACCCAGTACTTC.

The chain combines TRBV7-9 with TRBJ2-1; tentatively, D is TRBD2 (5 bases). V gave up 1 base and J gave up 5 bases, with 12 bases separating them. Germline V gene lookup returns CDR1 SEHNR and CDR2 FQNEAQ (reference sequence). The CDR3 is 15 amino acids. The CDR3 loop is CASSLGGYPHNEQFF. The CDR3 DNA is TGTGCCAGCAGCTTAGGAGGGTACCCTCACAATGAGCAGTTCTTC.

The V gene is TRBV5-4, the J gene TRBJ2-1, with TRBD1 matching 9 bases. V lost 4 bases, J lost 8 bases, and 10 bases stayed unmatched. The CDR3 spans 15 residues. The germline V gene encodes CDR1 SGHNT and CDR2 YYREEE (reference sequence). The CDR3 nucleotides are TGTGCCAGCAGCCCATCCGGGACAGGGTTGGATGAGCAGTTCTTC. It is translated as CASSPSGTGLDEQFF.

The V gene is TRBV5-6, the J gene TRBJ2-1; 7 bases are a match to TRBD2. The V gene end was trimmed by 4 bases and the J gene end by 0 bases; junction bases not matched to a gene: 7. The CDR3 contains 16 residues. Germline CDR1 SGHDT, CDR2 YYEEEE. The CDR3 DNA is TGTGCCAGCAGCCCCTATGGCGGGAGCTCCTACAATGAGCAGTTCTTC. It is translated as CASSPYGGSSYNEQFF.

This chain joins TRBV14 and TRBJ2-5; D unresolved. The CDR3 is made up of 14 amino acids. Germline CDR1 is SGHDN and CDR2 is FVKESK. Deletions cut 5 bases from V and 5 bases from J, with 15 bases between. CDR3 DNA: TGTGCCAGCAGCACACGTACGACACTGGAGACCCAGTACTTC. It codes for CASSTRTTLETQYF. The whole variable domain, filled in from reference TRBV14 and TRBJ2-5, reads EAGVTQFPSHSVIEKGQTVTLRCDPISGHDNLYWYRRVMGKEIKFLLHFVKESKQDESGMPNNRFLAERTGGTYSTLKVQPAELEDSGVYFCASSTRTTLETQYFGPGTRLLVL.

This clonotype is a singleton in its sample. The chain combines TRBV6-6 with TRBJ2-7; D is undetermined. V was pared by 6 bases and J by 7 bases, with 7 bases between. The CDR3 is 10 residues long. Germline CDR1 MNHNY, CDR2 SVGAGI (reference sequence). The CDR3: CASSSDEQYF. The CDR3 bases are TGTGCCAGCAGCTCCGATGAGCAGTACTTC.

This chain joins TRBV9 and TRBJ2-1, with D unresolved. The CDR3 is 15 amino acids. Per the germline V gene, CDR1 is SGDLS and CDR2 is YYNGEE. The V end lost 3 bases, the J end lost 1 base, and 11 bases lay between the germline ends. DNA of the CDR3: TGTGCCAGCAGCGCCGGAAAAGGGTCCTACAATGAGCAGTTCTTC. Translating gives CASSAGKGSYNEQFF. The entire variable domain, with the rest obtained from reference TRBV9 and TRBJ2-1, is as follows: DSGVTQTPKHLITATGQRVTLRCSPRSGDLSVYWYQQSLDQGLQFLIQYYNGEERAKGNILERFSAQQFPDLHSELNLSSLELGDSALYFCASSAGKGSYNEQFFGPGTRLTVL.

This sequence joins TRBV6-1 and TRBJ1-5; 9 bases agree with TRBD1. The germline V gene encodes CDR1 MNHNS and CDR2 SASEGT. The CDR3 is 15 amino acids. J was trimmed by 1 base and V by 5 bases; bases with no gene match: 3. Written as DNA, the CDR3 is TGTGCCAGCAGTTTCGGACAGGGGAGCAATCAGCCCCAGCATTTT. This gives the protein CASSFGQGSNQPQHF.

This chain links TRBV7-3 with TRBJ2-5, with D maybe TRBD2 (6 bases). The CDR3 is made up of 15 amino acids. V lost 2 bases and J 4 bases, leaving 14 bases between the germline ends. Germline V gene sequence: CDR1 SGHTA, CDR2 FQGTGA. The CDR3 sequence is CASSLGQSGVETQYF. The CDR3 DNA reads TGTGCCAGCAGCTTAGGCCAATCGGGGGTAGAGACCCAGTACTTC.

The chain uses TRBV29-1 and TRBJ2-1; 8 nucleotides agree with TRBD1. After removal of 7 bases from V and 5 bases from J, the junction contained 4 bases not matched to a gene. Germline V gene lookup returns CDR1 SQVTM and CDR2 ANQGSEA. The CDR3 is 12 residues long. The CDR3 DNA sequence: TGCAGCGCCCGGACAGGGAACAATGAGCAGTTCTTC. Its translation is CSARTGNNEQFF.

This chain uses TRBV7-8 with TRBJ1-5; tentatively, D is TRBD1 (5 bases). CDR1 and CDR2 (germline): SGHVS, FQNEAQ. The CDR3 covers 18 residues. The V gene lost 1 base and the J gene lost 0 bases, with 16 bases spanning the gap. CDR3 nucleotides: TGTGCCAGCAGCTTAGACCGTTTCCGGACACGTAGCAATCAGCCCCAGCATTTT. It is translated as CASSLDRFRTRSNQPQHF. Looking up the rest from reference TRBV7-8 and TRBJ1-5 gives the full variable domain: GAGVSQSPRYKVAKRGQDVALRCDPISGHVSLFWYQQALGQGPEFLTYFQNEAQLDKSGLPSDRFFAERPEGSVSTLKIQRTQQEDSAVYLCASSLDRFRTRSNQPQHFGDGTRLSIL.

This rearrangement joins TRBV20-1 to TRBJ2-5; 7 bases are a match to TRBD1. The CDR3 length is 13 residues. V lost 7 bases and J lost 2; bases outside the gene matches: 7. Germline V gene lookup returns CDR1 DFQATT and CDR2 SNEGSKA (reference sequence). CDR3 loop: CSGLGTAQETQYF. Here the CDR3 DNA reads TGCAGTGGACTGGGGACAGCGCAAGAGACCCAGTACTTC.